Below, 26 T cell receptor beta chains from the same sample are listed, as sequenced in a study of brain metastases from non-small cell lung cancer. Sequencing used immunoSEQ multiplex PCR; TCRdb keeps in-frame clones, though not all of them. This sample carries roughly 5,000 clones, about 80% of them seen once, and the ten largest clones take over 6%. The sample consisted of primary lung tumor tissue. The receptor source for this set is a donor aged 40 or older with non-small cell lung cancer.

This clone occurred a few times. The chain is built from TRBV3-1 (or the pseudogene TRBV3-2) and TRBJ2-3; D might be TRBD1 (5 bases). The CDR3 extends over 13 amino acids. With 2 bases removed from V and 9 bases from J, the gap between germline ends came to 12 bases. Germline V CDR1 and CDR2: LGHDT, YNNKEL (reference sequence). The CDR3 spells CASSQRGLGTQYF. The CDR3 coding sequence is TGTGCCAGCAGCCAAAGGGGATTAGGCACGCAGTATTTT.

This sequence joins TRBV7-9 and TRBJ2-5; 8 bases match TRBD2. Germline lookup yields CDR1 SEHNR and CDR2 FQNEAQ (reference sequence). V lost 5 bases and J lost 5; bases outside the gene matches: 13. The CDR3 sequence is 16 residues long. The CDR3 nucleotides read TGTGCCAGCAGCCGTGTTGCGGGACTAGGAAGCGAGACCCAGTACTTC. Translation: CASSRVAGLGSETQYF.

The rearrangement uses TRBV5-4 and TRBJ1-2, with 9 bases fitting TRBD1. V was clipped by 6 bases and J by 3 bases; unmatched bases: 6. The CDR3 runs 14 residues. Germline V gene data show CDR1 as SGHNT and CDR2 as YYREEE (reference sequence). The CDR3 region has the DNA TGTGCCAGCACCCGGACAGGGGTCGACTATGGCTACACCTTC. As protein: CASTRTGVDYGYTF.

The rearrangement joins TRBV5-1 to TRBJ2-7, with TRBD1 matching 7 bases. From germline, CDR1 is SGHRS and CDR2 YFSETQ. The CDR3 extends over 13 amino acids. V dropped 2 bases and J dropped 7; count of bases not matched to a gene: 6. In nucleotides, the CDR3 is TGCGCCAGCAGCTTTGAGGCAGGGGGAGAGCAGTACGTC. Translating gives CASSFEAGGEQYV.

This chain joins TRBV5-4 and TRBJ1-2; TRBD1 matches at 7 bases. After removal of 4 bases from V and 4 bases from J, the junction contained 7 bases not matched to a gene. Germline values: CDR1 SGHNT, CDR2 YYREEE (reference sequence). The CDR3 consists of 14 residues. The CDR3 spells CASSVTGMGYGYTF. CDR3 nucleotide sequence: TGTGCCAGCAGCGTGACAGGGATGGGCTATGGCTACACCTTC. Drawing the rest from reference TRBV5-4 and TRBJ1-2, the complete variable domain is ETGVTQSPTHLIKTRGQQVTLRCSSQSGHNTVSWYQQALGQGPQFIFQYYREEENGRGNFPPRFSGLQFPNYSSELNVNALELDDSALYLCASSVTGMGYGYTFGSGTRLTVV.

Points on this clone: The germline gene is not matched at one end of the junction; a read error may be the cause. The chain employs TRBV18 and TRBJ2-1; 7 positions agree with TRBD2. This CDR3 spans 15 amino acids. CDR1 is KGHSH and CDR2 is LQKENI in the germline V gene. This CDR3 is CVSSLHRGEVNEQFF. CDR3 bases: TGTGTCAGCTCACTCCACCGGGGGGAGGTCAATGAGCAGTTCTTC.

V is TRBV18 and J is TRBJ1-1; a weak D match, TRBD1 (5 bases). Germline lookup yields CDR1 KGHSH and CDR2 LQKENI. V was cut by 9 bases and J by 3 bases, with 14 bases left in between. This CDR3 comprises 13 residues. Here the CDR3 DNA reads TGTGCCAGTGGAACGGGGGGGTACACTGAAGCTTTCTTT. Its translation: CASGTGGYTEAFF. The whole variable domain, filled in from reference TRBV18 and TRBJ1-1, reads NAGVMQNPRHLVRRRGQEARLRCSPMKGHSHVYWYRQLPEEGLKFMVYLQKENIIDESGMPKERFSAEFPKEGPSILRIQQVVRGDSAAYFCASGTGGYTEAFFGQGTRLTVV.

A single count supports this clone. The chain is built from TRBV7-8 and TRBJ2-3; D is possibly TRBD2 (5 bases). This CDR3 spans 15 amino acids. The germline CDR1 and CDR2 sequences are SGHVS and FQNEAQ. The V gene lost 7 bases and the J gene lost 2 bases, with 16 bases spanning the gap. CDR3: CASTTRTGYTDTQYF. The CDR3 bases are TGTGCCAGCACCACTCGGACTGGATACACAGATACGCAGTATTTT.

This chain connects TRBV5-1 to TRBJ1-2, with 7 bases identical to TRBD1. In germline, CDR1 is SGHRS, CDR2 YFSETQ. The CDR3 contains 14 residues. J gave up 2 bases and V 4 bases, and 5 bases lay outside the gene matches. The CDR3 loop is CASSPGGINYGYTF. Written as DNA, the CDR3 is TGCGCCAGCAGCCCAGGGGGGATCAACTATGGCTACACCTTC.

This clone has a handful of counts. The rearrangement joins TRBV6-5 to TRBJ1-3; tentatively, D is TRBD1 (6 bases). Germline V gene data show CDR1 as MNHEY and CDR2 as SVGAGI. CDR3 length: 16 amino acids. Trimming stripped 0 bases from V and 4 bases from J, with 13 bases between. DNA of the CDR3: TGTGCCAGCAGTTACTCCCCGGGGGCGCCAGGAAACACCATATATTTT. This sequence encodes CASSYSPGAPGNTIYF.

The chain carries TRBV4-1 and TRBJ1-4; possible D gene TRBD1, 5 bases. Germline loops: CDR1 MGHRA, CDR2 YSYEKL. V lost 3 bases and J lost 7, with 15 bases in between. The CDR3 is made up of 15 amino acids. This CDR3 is CASSQRVTGGEKLFF. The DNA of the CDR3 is TGCGCCAGCAGCCAGAGAGTTACAGGCGGTGAAAAACTGTTTTTT.

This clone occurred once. The CDR3 DNA reads as TGCAGCGTTGAACTTCCCGGGACAGGGGCCTATGGCTACACCTTC. This codes for CSVELPGTGAYGYTF. This chain links TRBV29-1 with TRBJ1-2, with 10 bases identical to TRBD1. CDR1 is SQVTM and CDR2 is ANQGSEA in the germline V gene. Losses at the gene ends were 2 bases for V and 4 bases for J; bases not matched to a gene: 7. The CDR3 is 15 amino acids.

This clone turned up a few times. For the CDR3, the DNA is TGCAGCGTTGACAGTAACTATGGCTACACCTTC. Its translation: CSVDSNYGYTF. The chain carries TRBV29-1 and TRBJ1-2; D call uncertain. Trimming stripped 3 bases from V and 1 base from J, with 3 bases between. This CDR3 has 11 amino acids. Germline CDR1 reads SQVTM; CDR2 reads ANQGSEA.

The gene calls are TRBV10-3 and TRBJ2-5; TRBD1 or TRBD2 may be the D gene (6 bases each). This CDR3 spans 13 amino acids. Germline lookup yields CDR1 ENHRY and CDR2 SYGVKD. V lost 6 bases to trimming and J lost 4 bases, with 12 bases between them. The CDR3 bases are TGTGCCATCAGCCAACAGGGAGGAGAGACCCAGTACTTC. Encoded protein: CAISQQGGETQYF.

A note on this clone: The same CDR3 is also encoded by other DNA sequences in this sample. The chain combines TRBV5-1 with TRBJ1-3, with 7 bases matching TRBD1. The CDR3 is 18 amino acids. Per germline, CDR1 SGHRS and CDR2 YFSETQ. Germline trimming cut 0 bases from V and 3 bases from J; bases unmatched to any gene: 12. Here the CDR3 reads CASSLGPLDWTGGNTIYF. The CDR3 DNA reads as TGCGCCAGCAGCTTGGGCCCCCTTGACTGGACAGGTGGAAACACCATATATTTT.

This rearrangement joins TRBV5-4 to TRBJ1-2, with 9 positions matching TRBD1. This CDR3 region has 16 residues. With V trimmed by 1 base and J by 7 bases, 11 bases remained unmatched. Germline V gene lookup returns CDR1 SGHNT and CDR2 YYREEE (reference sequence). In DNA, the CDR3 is TGTGCCAGCAGCTTGACCTACGGACAGGGGAGGAGTGGCTACACCTTC. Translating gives CASSLTYGQGRSGYTF.

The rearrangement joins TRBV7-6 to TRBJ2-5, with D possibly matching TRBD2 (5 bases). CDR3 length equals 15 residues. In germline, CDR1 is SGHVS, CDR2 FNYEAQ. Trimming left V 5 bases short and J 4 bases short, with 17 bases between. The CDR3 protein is CASSPTSRFSETQYF. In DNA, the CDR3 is TGTGCCAGCAGCCCCACTAGTCGATTTTCAGAGACCCAGTACTTC.

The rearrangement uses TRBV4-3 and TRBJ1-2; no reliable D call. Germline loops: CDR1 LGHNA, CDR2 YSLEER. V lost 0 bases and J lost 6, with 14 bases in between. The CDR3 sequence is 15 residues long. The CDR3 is CASSQDGMVVDGYTF. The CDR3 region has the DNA TGCGCCAGCAGCCAAGATGGTATGGTTGTTGATGGCTACACCTTC.

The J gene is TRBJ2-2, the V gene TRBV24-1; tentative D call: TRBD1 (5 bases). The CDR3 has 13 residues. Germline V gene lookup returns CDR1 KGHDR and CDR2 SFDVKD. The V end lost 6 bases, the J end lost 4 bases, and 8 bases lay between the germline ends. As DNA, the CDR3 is TGTGCCACCAGTTCACAGGCCACCGGGGAGCTGTTTTTT. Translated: CATSSQATGELFF.

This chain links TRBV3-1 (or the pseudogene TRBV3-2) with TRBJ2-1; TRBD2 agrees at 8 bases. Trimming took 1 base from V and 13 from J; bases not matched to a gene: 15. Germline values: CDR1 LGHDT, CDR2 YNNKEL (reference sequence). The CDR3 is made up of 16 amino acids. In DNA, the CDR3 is TGTGCCAGCAGCCAAGGATCAAGACTAGCGAGGGGGACCCAGTTCTTC. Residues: CASSQGSRLARGTQFF.

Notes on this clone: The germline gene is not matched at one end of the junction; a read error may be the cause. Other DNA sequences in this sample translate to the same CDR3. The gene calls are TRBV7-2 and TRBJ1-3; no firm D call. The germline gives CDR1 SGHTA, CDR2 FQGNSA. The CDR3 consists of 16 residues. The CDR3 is CASSLFRAFSGNTIYF. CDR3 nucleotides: TGTGCCAGCAGCCTCTTCCGGGCCTTCTCTGGAAACACTATATATTTT.

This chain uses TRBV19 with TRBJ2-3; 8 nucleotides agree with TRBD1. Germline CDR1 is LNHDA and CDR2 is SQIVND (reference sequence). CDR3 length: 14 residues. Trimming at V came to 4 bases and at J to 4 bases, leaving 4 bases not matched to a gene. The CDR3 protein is CASSTQGAPDTQYF. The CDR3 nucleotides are TGTGCCAGTAGTACCCAGGGGGCCCCAGATACGCAGTATTTT.

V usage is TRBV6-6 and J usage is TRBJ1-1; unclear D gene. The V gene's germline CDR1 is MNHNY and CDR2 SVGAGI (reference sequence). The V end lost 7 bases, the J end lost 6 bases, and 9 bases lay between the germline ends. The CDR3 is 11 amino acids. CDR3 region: CASMLAAEAFF. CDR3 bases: TGTGCCAGCATGCTGGCAGCTGAAGCTTTCTTT.

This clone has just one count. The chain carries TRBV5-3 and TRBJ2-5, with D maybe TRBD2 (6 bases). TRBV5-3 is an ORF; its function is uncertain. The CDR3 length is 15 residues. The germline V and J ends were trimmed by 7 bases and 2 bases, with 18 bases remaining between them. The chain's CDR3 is CARFPYGGIQETQYF. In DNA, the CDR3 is TGTGCCAGATTCCCCTATGGGGGGATACAAGAGACCCAGTACTTC.

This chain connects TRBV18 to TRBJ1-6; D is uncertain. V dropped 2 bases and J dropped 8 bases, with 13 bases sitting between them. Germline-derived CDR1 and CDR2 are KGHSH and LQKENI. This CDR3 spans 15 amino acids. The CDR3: CASSPTSGFDSPLHF. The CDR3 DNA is TGTGCCAGCTCACCAACTTCAGGTTTCGATTCACCCCTCCACTTT.

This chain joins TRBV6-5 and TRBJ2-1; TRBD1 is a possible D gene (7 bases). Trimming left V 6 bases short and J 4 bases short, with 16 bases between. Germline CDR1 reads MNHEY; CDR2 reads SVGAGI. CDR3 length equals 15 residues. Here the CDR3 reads CASRGRGTAYNEQFF. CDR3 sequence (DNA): TGTGCCAGCAGAGGACGGGGGACAGCGTACAATGAGCAGTTCTTC.